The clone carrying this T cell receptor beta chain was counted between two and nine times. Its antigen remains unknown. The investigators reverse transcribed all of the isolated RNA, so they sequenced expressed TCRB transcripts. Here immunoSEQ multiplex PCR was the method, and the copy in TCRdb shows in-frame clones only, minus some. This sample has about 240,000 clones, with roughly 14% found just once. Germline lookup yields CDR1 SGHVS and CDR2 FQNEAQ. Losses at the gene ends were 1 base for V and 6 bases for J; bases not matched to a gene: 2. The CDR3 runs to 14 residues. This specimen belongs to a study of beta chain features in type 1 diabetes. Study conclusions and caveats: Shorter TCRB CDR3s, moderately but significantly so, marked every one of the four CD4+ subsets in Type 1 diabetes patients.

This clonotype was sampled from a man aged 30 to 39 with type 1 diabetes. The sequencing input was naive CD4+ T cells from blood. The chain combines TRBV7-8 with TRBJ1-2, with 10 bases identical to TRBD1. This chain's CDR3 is CASSLGDRGDGYTF. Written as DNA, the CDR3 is TGTGCCAGCAGCTTAGGGGACAGGGGAGATGGCTACACCTTC.